A single sample gave rise to the 4 T cell receptor beta chains below, sequenced in a study of beta chain features in type 1 diabetes. Study observations and caveats: Across all four CD4+ subsets, people with type 1 diabetes showed modestly shorter TCRB CDR3s.

Investigators reverse transcribed all isolated RNA, so they sequenced expressed TCRB transcripts. The repertoire was sequenced with immunoSEQ multiplex PCR; TCRdb's copy has only in-frame clones and lacks some. The profile covers fewer than 55,000 clones, with less than 55% appearing a single time and roughly 1.5% taken by the ten largest. The antigens these receptors bind are not known. Sequenced input: Tregs from blood. Source of these receptors: a man aged 25 to 45 with type 1 diabetes.

V is TRBV5-6 and J is TRBJ1-2, with 9 bases aligning to TRBD1. There are 14 residues in the CDR3. With 1 base clipped from V and 5 bases from J, the junction kept 3 bases outside the gene matches. Germline V gene lookup returns CDR1 SGHDT and CDR2 YYEEEE. The CDR3 loop is CASSLTGGLYGYTF. CDR3 sequence (DNA): TGTGCCAGCAGCTTGACAGGGGGCCTTTATGGCTACACCTTC.

A few counts support this clone. The chain's CDR3 is CASSPGDYEQYF. The CDR3 nucleotides are TGTGCCAGCTCACCGGGAGACTACGAGCAGTACTTC. The chain recombines TRBV18 with TRBJ2-7; tentatively, D is TRBD2 (5 bases). Trimming pared 3 bases from V and 3 bases from J, leaving 6 bases between. This CDR3 has 12 residues. Germline V gives CDR1 KGHSH, CDR2 LQKENI.

This clone was recorded a few times. The V gene is TRBV11-2, the J gene TRBJ1-1, with D possibly TRBD1 on 5 matching bases. From germline, CDR1 is SGHAT and CDR2 FQNNGV. CDR3 length equals 14 residues. Deletions cut 4 bases from V and 3 bases from J, with 12 bases between. The CDR3, as DNA: TGTGCCAGCAGCTCTCTAGGGGCGTACACTGAAGCTTTCTTT. Protein sequence: CASSSLGAYTEAFF.

The gene calls are TRBV7-9 and TRBJ2-1; 10 nucleotides align to TRBD2. Germline lookup yields CDR1 SEHNR and CDR2 FQNEAQ (reference sequence). With V trimmed by 2 bases and J by 8 bases, 6 bases remained unmatched. The CDR3 consists of 15 residues. CDR3 loop: CASSLLAGVFHEQFF. Here the CDR3 DNA reads TGTGCCAGCAGCTTACTAGCGGGAGTTTTTCATGAGCAGTTCTTC.